This T cell receptor beta chain originates from a study of blood T cell repertoires in COVID-19. The study drew participants aged about 18 to 90 years from approximately 23 US areas. Researchers sorted participants into cohorts using their self-reported clinical history. The recovered donors of Cohort 3 showed two negative PCRs, clearance, or symptom resolution. Per the authors' pipeline: How many nucleated cells were present was estimated from reference gene primer amplification. The method was immunoSEQ multiplex PCR; TCRdb's version includes in-frame clones alone and lacks a portion of them. V, J and clone size were drawn from that table, and D and trimming were deduced from the DNA. The table has roughly 200,000 clones, roughly 82% seen once. Sequencing was carried out using PBMCs or T cells enriched from blood (not recorded which). The source is a man aged 40-49 years who had recovered from COVID-19.

CDR3 residues: CASSPLLLGGEFTSYEQYF. CDR3 bases: TGTGCCAGCAGCCCCCTCCTTTTGGGAGGGGAGTTTACCTCCTACGAGCAGTACTTC. This chain links TRBV13 with TRBJ2-7; 7 bases match TRBD2. Trimming took 5 bases from V and 0 from J; bases not matched to a gene: 19. Germline V gene lookup returns CDR1 PRHDT and CDR2 FYEKMQ (reference sequence). The CDR3 consists of 19 residues.